This T cell receptor (beta chain) was recorded in a study of blood T cell repertoires in COVID-19 (TCRdb year 2020). Regarding the complete study: Collaborator samples came from the United States, Italy and Spain and covered acute and convalescent phases of COVID-19. The prospective study material was composed of cDNA or gDNA derived from T cells, B-cell-depleted T cells, or PBMCs. Deeply sampled blood TCRbeta repertoires from subjects exposed to, actively infected with, or recovered from COVID-19 were included in the dataset. A freely available public database, intended as a resource for researchers studying the immune response to SARS-CoV-2, is where the repertoires were released. The samples were drawn from two sources: the first 160 participants of the ongoing ImmuneRACE study, and 1,254 subjects contributed by 6 global collaborators. The sample metadata nearly always contained a de-identified subject ID, COVID-19 status, age in years and sex. Where HLA class I and class II types were available, the types were taken from metadata supplied by the sample provider, not from assay-based typing.

TCRbeta CDR3 regions were amplified from genomic DNA using the immunoSEQ Assay, a bias-controlled multiplex PCR. Under the source paper's analysis protocol: Within the assay, amplification of reference gene primers was used to estimate how many nucleated cells each sample contained. To quantify the absolute abundance of each unique TCRbeta CDR3 rearrangement, sequence reads were collapsed and filtered. For each sample, productive Simpson clonality was calculated by taking the square root of Simpson's diversity index across productive rearrangements. TCRdb holds this immuneACCESS table with in-frame rearrangements only. Some clones are missing; in checked studies, unresolved V genes explain under half, and the rest has no known cause. For V, J and clone size, that table is used; D and trimming come from the DNA. The table for this sample lists 290,000 or so clones; around 90% of them were counted only once. 4% to 5.5% of the sample goes to the ten largest clones.

Counted from cysteine to phenylalanine, this CDR3 has 15 amino acids. Only the CDR3 DNA is retained, 45 bases long and in frame from the first base. The CDR1 and CDR2 encoded by the germline V gene are KGHDR and SFDVKD. V gives up 2 bases and J gives up 2 bases, and the segment between their germline ends measures 11 bases. Details on this clone: Its antigen remains undetermined. No base quality information exists; no much larger clone differs at one position.

Enrolling through a virtual design, the prospective study's participants ranged in age from roughly 18 to 89 years and lived across roughly 23 United States geographic areas. Cohort assignment in the prospective study relied on participant-reported clinical history from a screening survey and a study questionnaire. Each participant in the prospective study had whole blood, serum and a nasopharyngeal or oropharyngeal swab collected by mobile phlebotomists. Participants in the prospective study had the option to provide additional blood draws and questionnaires over a 2-month period. Before DNA extraction, blood samples from the prospective study were shipped at room temperature or frozen. Findings and caveats that apply to the study as a whole: The quantity of clinical and demographic metadata differed by source and by participant and was supplied without curation.

The specimen sequenced was PBMCs or T cells enriched from blood (not recorded which). The receptor was isolated from a woman aged 18-29 years with acute COVID-19. The V and J genes are TRBV24-1 and TRBJ2-5; the D gene is perhaps TRBD2, on 6 matching bases. The CDR3 has the sequence CATSDSGGIQETQYF. The nucleotides read TGTGCCACCAGTGATTCTGGGGGGATTCAAGAGACCCAGTACTTC.